These 30 T cell receptor beta chains were sequenced from one sample in a study of regulatory T cells in long-lasting Graves disease. Time point described: newly diagnosed GD, antithyroid drugs for less than 3 months. PBMCs were the source of the RNA used for TCR sequencing. Investigators prepared the TCR beta libraries by applying iRepertoire HTBI primers and Arm-PCR of CDR3 regions. TCRdb ran MiXCR on the multiplex PCR reads and lists one entry per CDR3 protein. The sample consists of around 450,000 distinct CDR3 sequences, 14% to 15% of them appearing once. These same records also appear under a second study, on T cells in Graves' hyperthyroidism and ophthalmopathy.

Specimen: peripheral blood mononuclear cells (PBMCs), collected at new diagnosis, from a patient treated with antithyroid drugs. The receptors come from a woman aged 25 to 39 with Graves disease.

This clonotype was counted at least ten times. The rearrangement uses TRBV2 and TRBJ2-2; perhaps TRBD1 as D (6 bases). The V end was cut by 4 bases, the J end by 3 bases, with 9 bases between. The CDR3 sequence is 14 residues long. The V gene's germline CDR1 is SNHLY and CDR2 FYNNEI. Here the CDR3 DNA reads TGTGCCAGCAGTGGTACAGGGTACACCGGGGAGCTGTTTTTT. Residues: CASSGTGYTGELFF.

The chain has TRBV29-1 and TRBJ2-2; possibly TRBD2 for D (5 bases). This CDR3 comprises 15 residues. Germline V gene lookup returns CDR1 SQVTM and CDR2 ANQGSEA. V was clipped by 4 bases and J by 3 bases, with 15 bases between them. CDR3 DNA: TGCAGCGTTGGCTTTGGTGAGGGTGACACCGGGGAGCTGTTTTTT. Amino acid sequence: CSVGFGEGDTGELFF.

The chain has TRBV5-1 and TRBJ2-2, with TRBD2 as a possible D gene (6 bases). V lost 2 bases and J lost 5, with 16 bases in between. The CDR3 runs 16 residues. Germline V gene lookup returns CDR1 SGHRS and CDR2 YFSETQ. The CDR3 nucleotides read TGCGCCAGCAGCTTATTGGCGGGCCGGGGGACCGGGGAGCTGTTTTTT. Protein: CASSLLAGRGTGELFF.

Concerning this clonotype: This could be a read error, since a much larger clone is one nucleotide away. The chain employs TRBV24-1 and TRBJ2-3; tentative D call: TRBD1 (6 bases). This CDR3 has 15 residues. The V gene's germline CDR1 is KGHDR and CDR2 SFDVKD. CDR3 nucleotides: TGTGCCACCAGTACGAAAGGAACAGGGTCGGGTGAGCAGTCCTTC. This sequence encodes CATSTKGTGSGEQSF.

This clonotype was observed many times. The chain joins TRBV19 to TRBJ2-3, with 7 bases fitting TRBD2. The germline V gene encodes CDR1 LNHDA and CDR2 SQIVND (reference sequence). V gave up 1 base and J gave up 4 bases; unmatched junction bases: 14. The CDR3 is 18 amino acids. CDR3: CASSIGRGLSGDSDTQYF. Here the CDR3 DNA reads TGTGCCAGTAGTATAGGGAGGGGACTATCTGGAGATTCAGATACGCAGTATTTT.

This clonotype was counted only a few times. The chain uses TRBV5-1 and TRBJ1-6; TRBD1 matches 12 bases. The CDR3 consists of 16 residues. CDR1 and CDR2 from the germline V gene are SGHRS and YFSETQ. J lost 7 bases, V lost 4 bases, and 6 bases had no gene match. CDR3 amino acids: CASSLGQGANNSPLHF. Here the CDR3 DNA reads TGCGCCAGCAGCCTGGGACAGGGGGCGAACAATTCACCCCTCCACTTT.

The V and J genes are TRBV10-3 and TRBJ1-2; the D gene is possibly TRBD1 (5 bases). This CDR3 has 12 residues. Looked up from germline, CDR1 is ENHRY and CDR2 is SYGVKD. Trimming shortened V by 10 bases and J by 7 bases, and 16 bases separated the two germline ends. Here the CDR3 reads CATRSGEAGYTF. CDR3 coding DNA: TGTGCCACCCGTTCGGGGGAGGCTGGCTACACCTTC.

The chain uses TRBV6-9 and TRBJ2-7, with 8 positions matching TRBD1. The CDR3 is 13 amino acids. The trim removed 3 bases at V and 5 bases at J, leaving 3 bases unmatched. In germline, CDR1 is MNHGY, CDR2 SVAAGI. CDR3 DNA sequence: TGTGCCAGCAGTTACTCAGGGGGCCACGAGCAGTACTTC. This encodes CASSYSGGHEQYF.

This clonotype has at least ten counts. The chain joins TRBV27 to TRBJ2-1; TRBD2 matches 11 bases. This CDR3 is built from 15 residues. Germline V lookup: CDR1 MNHEY, CDR2 SMNVEV (reference sequence). The J segment lost 8 bases and the V segment lost 6 bases, leaving 9 bases of the junction unmatched. CDR3 sequence: CASSPLAGDYYEQFF. CDR3 nucleotide sequence: TGTGCCAGCAGCCCACTAGCGGGAGATTACTATGAGCAGTTCTTC.

This clonotype was found many times. This sequence joins TRBV27 and TRBJ2-7; TRBD1 or TRBD2 may be the D gene (5 bases each). The CDR3 consists of 15 residues. Germline V gives CDR1 MNHEY, CDR2 SMNVEV (reference sequence). V dropped 3 bases and J dropped 0 bases, with 12 bases sitting between them. The CDR3 DNA sequence: TGTGCCAGCAGTTTTGGGGGAGTTAGCTCCTACGAGCAGTACTTC. Its protein is CASSFGGVSSYEQYF.

This clonotype was seen many times. The genes are TRBV28 and TRBJ1-6; D ambiguous. V was clipped by 5 bases and J by 0 bases, with 8 bases between them. CDR3 size: 15 residues. Germline V gives CDR1 MDHEN, CDR2 SYDVKM. CDR3: CASSTGPSYNSPLHF. The CDR3 DNA reads as TGTGCCAGCAGTACCGGTCCCTCCTATAATTCACCCCTCCACTTT.

In regard to this clonotype: With a much larger clone just one base away, this may be a read error. V usage is TRBV6-1 and J usage is TRBJ1-2; 8 positions match TRBD1. The CDR3 covers 16 residues. Germline V gene data show CDR1 as MNHNS and CDR2 as SASEGT. Trimming at V came to 4 bases and at J to 1 base, leaving 8 bases not matched to a gene. CDR3 residues: CASSGPPDRVNYGYTF. The CDR3 DNA sequence: TGTGCCAGCAGTGGACCCCCGGACAGGGTTAACTATGGCTACACCTTC.

V and J are TRBV19 and TRBJ2-1; D uncertain. Germline CDR1 is LNHDA and CDR2 is SQIVND (reference sequence). The V end lost 3 bases, the J end lost 3 bases, and 15 bases lay between the germline ends. The CDR3 loop spans 16 amino acids. For the CDR3, the DNA is TGTGCCAGTAGTATCGAACCCCCGGGCGGCTACAATGAGCAGTTCTTC. This codes for CASSIEPPGGYNEQFF.

There are many counts of this clonotype. J is TRBJ1-1 and V is TRBV10-3; weak D call: TRBD1 (5 bases). Germline CDR1 reads ENHRY; CDR2 reads SYGVKD. The CDR3 totals 14 residues. The V gene lost 5 bases and the J gene lost 2 bases, with 12 bases spanning the gap. CDR3 sequence reads: CAISTGTVNTEAFF. CDR3 bases: TGTGCCATCAGTACCGGGACGGTCAACACTGAAGCTTTCTTT.

This clonotype was detected many times. This rearrangement joins TRBV5-1 to TRBJ2-7, with D possibly matching TRBD2 (5 bases). The germline gives CDR1 SGHRS, CDR2 YFSETQ. This CDR3 has 18 amino acids. V was cut by 0 bases and J by 3 bases, with 22 bases left in between. The CDR3 region is CASSLVFDGGRRGYEQYF. DNA of the CDR3: TGCGCCAGCAGCTTGGTTTTCGACGGTGGCCGACGGGGCTACGAGCAGTACTTC. Full variable domain (remainder filled in from reference TRBV5-1 and TRBJ2-7): KAGVTQTPRYLIKTRGQQVTLSCSPISGHRSVSWYQQTPGQGLQFLFEYFSETQRNKGNFPGRFSGRQFSNSRSEMNVSTLELGDSALYLCASSLVFDGGRRGYEQYFGPGTRLTVT.

This clonotype was recorded many times. V gene TRBV20-1 combines with J gene TRBJ2-1; 8 nucleotides line up with TRBD2. Trimming cost V 6 bases and J 7 bases; bases outside gene matches: 8. The CDR3 sequence is 13 residues long. Germline V CDR1 and CDR2: DFQATT, SNEGSKA (reference sequence). CDR3: CSARAGGQNEQFF. The CDR3 DNA reads TGCAGTGCGCGGGCGGGAGGCCAGAATGAGCAGTTCTTC.

This clonotype was seen a few times. This rearrangement joins TRBV6-1 to TRBJ2-5, with TRBD2 identical over 8 bases. Trimming removed 6 bases from V and 5 bases from J; junction bases left unmatched: 5. Germline lookup yields CDR1 MNHNS and CDR2 SASEGT. This CDR3 region has 13 residues. The CDR3 DNA reads as TGTGCCAGCAGGAAGCGGGAGAGGGAGACCCAGTACTTC. Its protein is CASRKRERETQYF.

This clonotype was recorded at least ten times. The rearrangement links TRBV2 to TRBJ1-5, with D hard to call. Germline V gene sequence: CDR1 SNHLY, CDR2 FYNNEI. The CDR3 is 16 residues long. Trimming removed 1 base from V and 3 bases from J, with 13 bases in between. CDR3 loop: CASSEVPLGANQPQHF. The CDR3 DNA sequence: TGTGCCAGCAGTGAAGTACCCCTGGGAGCCAATCAGCCCCAGCATTTT. The whole variable domain, filled in from reference TRBV2 and TRBJ1-5, reads EPEVTQTPSHQVTQMGQEVILRCVPISNHLYFYWYRQILGQKVEFLVSFYNNEISEKSEIFDDQFSVERPDGSNFTLKIRSTKLEDSAMYFCASSEVPLGANQPQHFGDGTRLSIL.

The rearrangement joins TRBV10-1 to TRBJ2-4; D might be TRBD1 (6 bases). Germline V gives CDR1 WNHNN, CDR2 SYGVQD (reference sequence). With 0 bases removed from V and 2 bases from J, the gap between germline ends came to 8 bases. This CDR3 has 15 amino acids. The CDR3 DNA reads TGCGCCAGCAGTGAGTCACAGGGAACCAAAAACATTCAGTACTTC. This sequence encodes CASSESQGTKNIQYF.

The chain joins TRBV10-1 to TRBJ2-2; TRBD2 agrees at 7 bases. J gave up 5 bases and V 6 bases, and 9 bases lay outside the gene matches. CDR1 is WNHNN, CDR2 SYGVQD, per germline (reference sequence). The CDR3 runs to 15 residues. The CDR3 sequence is CASSIGGSVTGELFF. CDR3 nucleotides: TGCGCCAGCAGCATTGGCGGGAGTGTTACCGGGGAGCTGTTTTTT.

This chain links TRBV4-1 with TRBJ1-3, with D possibly matching TRBD1 (5 bases). The CDR3 covers 17 residues. CDR1 MGHRA and CDR2 YSYEKL come from the germline V gene. Deletions cut 0 bases from V and 0 bases from J, with 12 bases between. CDR3 DNA: TGCGCCAGCAGCCAAGAGAAGGGGACCCGCTCTGGAAACACCATATATTTT. It specifies CASSQEKGTRSGNTIYF.

This chain joins TRBV10-3 and TRBJ1-4; TRBD1 is a possible D gene (6 bases). The V gene's germline CDR1 is ENHRY and CDR2 SYGVKD. The CDR3 extends over 14 amino acids. V was shortened by 6 bases and J by 13 bases, with 21 bases between the two germline ends. As DNA, the CDR3 is TGTGCCATCAGCGCGGCGGGGACAAGGCTGAGACTGTTTTTT. Protein: CAISAAGTRLRLFF.

Many counts were recorded for this clonotype. The chain uses TRBV7-9 and TRBJ1-2, with D tentatively TRBD1 (5 bases). V dropped 4 bases and J dropped 8 bases, with 17 bases sitting between them. This CDR3 spans 14 amino acids. Germline CDR1 SEHNR, CDR2 FQNEAQ (reference sequence). The CDR3 nucleotides read TGTGCCAGCAGCTCCGGGGCCACGATTTCGGGCTACACCTTC. This gives the protein CASSSGATISGYTF.

The sample holds many counts of this clonotype. A read error may be the cause here, since a much bigger clone is one base away. The gene calls are TRBV6-1 and TRBJ2-3; a possible D gene is TRBD2 (6 bases). Trimming shortened V by 1 base and J by 3 bases, and 11 bases separated the two germline ends. The germline V gene has CDR1 MNHNS and CDR2 SASEGT. This CDR3 has 15 amino acids. The CDR3 here is CASSEGDSGTDTQYF. The CDR3 nucleotides are TGTGCCAGCAGTGAAGGGGATAGCGGTACAGATACGCAGTATTTT.

This clonotype has a count of ten or more. The genes are TRBV12-5 and TRBJ1-2; no clear D. The ends were cut back, 1 base at V and 5 bases at J, with 11 bases in the middle. The germline CDR1 and CDR2 sequences are LGHNT and FRNRAP. The CDR3 runs to 14 residues. The CDR3 spells CASGLDLGLYGYTF. In nucleotides, the CDR3 is TGTGCTAGTGGTTTGGACCTAGGGTTATATGGCTACACCTTC.

This clonotype was detected many times. The rearrangement uses TRBV7-8 and TRBJ1-2; D gene unclear. CDR3 length equals 15 residues. V was shortened by 5 bases and J by 0 bases, with 13 bases between the two germline ends. Per the germline V gene, CDR1 is SGHVS and CDR2 is FQNEAQ. The CDR3 loop reads CASSPDGRSNYGYTF. CDR3 DNA: TGTGCCAGCAGCCCAGACGGGAGATCTAACTATGGCTACACCTTC.

This chain joins TRBV20-1 and TRBJ2-1; D may correspond to TRBD1 or TRBD2 (5 bases each). Trimming left V 3 bases short and J 8 bases short, with 23 bases between. CDR1 and CDR2 from the germline V gene are DFQATT and SNEGSKA (reference sequence). The CDR3 is made up of 16 amino acids. The CDR3 region is CSASEPRTGTNYEQFF. In nucleotides, the CDR3 is TGCAGTGCTAGTGAACCACGGACCGGGACCAACTATGAGCAGTTCTTC.

The sample holds many counts of this clonotype. The chain is built from TRBV12-3 or TRBV12-4 and TRBJ1-3; maybe TRBD1 (6 bases). The CDR3 is made up of 16 amino acids. Between the trimmed V and J ends, which lost 5 bases and 7 bases, there was a span of 21 bases. The CDR3 protein is CASSPHVTGAENTIYF. In DNA, the CDR3 is TGTGCCAGCAGTCCCCACGTAACGGGGGCGGAGAACACCATATATTTT.

This clonotype was seen a handful of times. The V and J genes are TRBV20-1 and TRBJ2-1; D is unresolved. Germline CDR1 and CDR2: DFQATT and SNEGSKA (reference sequence). The CDR3 has 14 residues. Trimming removed 0 bases at V and 3 bases at J, with 9 bases between. CDR3 in amino acids: CSARDLDLYNEQFF. The CDR3 region has the DNA TGCAGTGCTAGAGATTTGGATCTCTACAATGAGCAGTTCTTC.

The V call is TRBV5-6, the J call TRBJ2-7; TRBD1 aligns across 7 bases. The CDR3 has 13 residues. The germline V gene encodes CDR1 SGHDT and CDR2 YYEEEE. Trimming took 4 bases from V and 7 from J; bases not matched to a gene: 8. The CDR3 DNA reads TGTGCCAGCAGCCGGCGAAGGGGGCAGGAGCAGTACTTC. Its protein is CASSRRRGQEQYF. Together with reference TRBV5-6 and TRBJ2-7, the CDR3 gives the full variable domain: DAGVTQSPTHLIKTRGQQVTLRCSPKSGHDTVSWYQQALGQGPQFIFQYYEEEERQRGNFPDRFSGHQFPNYSSELNVNALLLGDSALYLCASSRRRGQEQYFGPGTRLTVT.